A selection of T cell receptor beta chains follows, all from one sample in a study of graft-versus-host responses after intestinal transplantation. Repertoires were generated with immunoSEQ multiplex PCR, while TCRdb's copy carries only in-frame clones and drops some. This table holds approximately 9,900 clones, approximately 30% found once. The specimen was alloreactive CD8+ T cells from a mixed lymphocyte reaction culture, collected before transplantation. Receptors originate from a human patient who was an organ donor for intestinal transplantation. Both conserved end residues are part of each CDR3. D genes are given only for firm matches. Only part of the rows carry a size: once, few, many, or a class if the clone is expanded.

TRBJ2-3,medium-sized,NA,TRBV27,CASSPLLSSDTQYF,TGTGCCAGCAGTCCCCTTCTCTCTTCGGATACGCAGTATTTT
TRBJ1-1,NA,NA,TRBV5-1,CASSQRYDSSEEAFF,TGCGCCAGCAGTCAAAGATACGACTCTTCGGAGGAAGCTTTCTTT
TRBJ2-7,few,TRBD1,TRBV2,CASTPYFDRAVAYEQYF,TGTGCCAGCACCCCCTACTTTGACAGGGCAGTGGCCTACGAGCAGTACTTC
TRBJ2-1,NA,NA,TRBV27,CASSSKGVHYGIVYNEQFF,TGTGCCAGCAGCTCGAAGGGGGTACATTACGGGATTGTATACAATGAGCAGTTCTTC
TRBJ2-5,NA,TRBD2,TRBV4-2,CASSRPGGLGETQYF,TGTGCCAGCAGCCGACCGGGGGGGCTGGGGGAGACCCAGTACTTC
TRBJ2-7,few,TRBD2,TRBV6-1,CASSEGSGGAVYEQYF,TGTGCCAGCAGTGAAGGGAGCGGGGGGGCCGTCTACGAGCAGTACTTC
TRBJ1-2,NA,TRBD1,TRBV4-1,CASSRGRRTGSDYGYTF,TGCGCCAGCAGCCGAGGACGGCGGACAGGGTCTGACTATGGCTACACCTTC
TRBJ2-1,NA,NA,TRBV11-2,CASSSQRYEQFF,TGTGCCAGCAGCTCCCAGCGGTATGAGCAGTTCTTC
TRBJ1-2,NA,NA,TRBV5-1,CASSLGADPYGYTF,TGCGCCAGCAGCTTGGGGGCAGATCCCTATGGCTACACCTTC
TRBJ1-1,few,TRBD1,TRBV5-1,CASSLIGQGIGAEAFF,TGCGCCAGCAGCTTGATAGGACAGGGGATTGGCGCTGAAGCTTTCTTT
TRBJ2-7,medium-sized,NA,TRBV5-1,CASSPDTLGEQYF,TGCGCCAGCAGCCCGGACACCCTGGGGGAGCAGTACTTC
TRBJ1-1,NA,NA,TRBV27,CASSTLGGGPKYTEAFF,TGTGCCAGCAGCACGCTAGGGGGGGGGCCCAAATACACTGAAGCTTTCTTT
TRBJ2-7,once,NA,TRBV7-6,CASSLGAYEQYF,TGTGCCAGCAGCTTGGGGGCTTACGAGCAGTACTTC
TRBJ2-7,NA,NA,TRBV5-4,CASRGSQQPGNEQYF,TGTGCCAGCCGCGGCTCCCAACAGCCGGGAAACGAGCAGTACTTC
TRBJ1-1,few,NA,TRBV10-3,CATKERGMNTEAFF,TGTGCCACGAAGGAACGGGGGATGAACACTGAAGCTTTCTTT
TRBJ2-6,NA,NA,TRBV9,CASSGVTGWPGANVLTF,TGTGCCAGCAGCGGGGTAACAGGGTGGCCCGGGGCCAACGTCCTGACTTTC
TRBJ2-7,NA,TRBD1,TRBV6-1,CASSPRDRFYEQYF,TGTGCCAGCAGTCCCCGGGACAGGTTCTACGAGCAGTACTTC
TRBJ2-3,few,TRBD2,TRBV11-2,CASSQPLAVFRGTDTQYF,TGTGCCAGCAGCCAACCCCTAGCGGTGTTCCGGGGCACAGATACGCAGTATTTT
TRBJ2-7,medium-sized,NA,TRBV7-9,CASSFLAYEQYF,TGTGCCAGCAGCTTCTTAGCCTACGAGCAGTACTTC
TRBJ2-7,few,TRBD1,TRBV27,CASSHRGFSSYEQYF,TGTGCCAGCAGTCACAGGGGCTTTAGCTCCTACGAGCAGTACTTC
TRBJ1-1,NA,NA,TRBV9,CASSPISEAFF,TGTGCCAGCAGCCCAATTAGTGAAGCTTTCTTT
TRBJ2-7,NA,NA,TRBV7-6,CASSLGGSPYEQYF,TGTGCCAGCAGCTTAGGCGGATCACCCTACGAGCAGTACTTC
TRBJ2-7,NA,TRBD1,TRBV4-1,CASSQVRTGDYEQYF,TGCGCCAGCAGCCAAGTGAGGACAGGAGACTACGAGCAGTACTTC
TRBJ2-5,NA,TRBD2,TRBV7-3,CASSLVGGGGETQYF,TGTGCCAGCAGCTTAGTGGGAGGCGGGGGGGAGACCCAGTACTTC
TRBJ2-7,few,NA,TRBV28,CASSPVTSDEQYF,TGTGCCAGCAGCCCAGTGACTTCGGACGAGCAGTACTTC
TRBJ2-7,few,TRBD2,TRBV7-3,CASSLAPETSGLTYEQYF,TGTGCCAGCAGCTTAGCCCCAGAGACTAGCGGACTAACCTACGAGCAGTACTTC
TRBJ2-5,medium-sized,TRBD2,TRBV2,CASIGLADQETQYF,TGTGCCAGCATAGGTCTAGCGGACCAAGAGACCCAGTACTTC
TRBJ2-7,few,TRBD1,TRBV19,CASSISGTGIGEQYF,TGTGCCAGTAGTATCTCCGGGACAGGGATAGGCGAGCAGTACTTC
TRBJ2-2,NA,NA,TRBV7-2,CASSLFDLGWYYTGELFF,TGTGCCAGCAGCTTATTTGATTTGGGCTGGTACTACACCGGGGAGCTGTTTTTT
TRBJ2-1,few,TRBD2,TRBV15,CATSRDPNGLAYNEQFF,TGTGCCACCAGCAGAGACCCCAACGGACTAGCCTACAATGAGCAGTTCTTC
TRBJ1-2,NA,NA,TRBV11-2,CASSPWPKENYGYTF,TGTGCCAGCAGCCCCTGGCCGAAAGAAAACTATGGCTACACCTTC
TRBJ2-3,few,TRBD2,TRBV7-6,CASSLILAGADTQYF,TGTGCCAGCAGCTTAATTCTAGCGGGAGCAGATACGCAGTATTTT
TRBJ1-4,few,NA,TRBV5-4,CASSLGQASNEKLFF,TGTGCCAGCAGCTTGGGCCAGGCCTCGAATGAAAAACTGTTTTTT
TRBJ2-1,few,TRBD2,TRBV18,CASSPRLAPINEQFF,TGTGCCAGCTCGCCGCGACTAGCGCCCATCAATGAGCAGTTCTTC
TRBJ1-1,NA,NA,TRBV30,CAWTPLGGEGFF,TGTGCCTGGACCCCCCTTGGGGGGGAAGGTTTCTTT
TRBJ2-3,NA,NA,TRBV19,CASSIRFSVPRTSTDTQYF,TGTGCCAGTAGTATTAGGTTCTCTGTGCCCAGGACTAGCACAGATACGCAGTATTTT
TRBJ2-7,medium-sized,NA,TRBV21-1,CASSKDPLAGGTYYEQYF,TGTGCCAGCAGCAAAGACCCACTAGCGGGAGGGACTTACTACGAGCAGTACTTC
TRBJ1-2,few,NA,TRBV6-5,CASRQGPYGYTF,TGTGCCAGCAGACAGGGACCCTATGGCTACACCTTC
TRBJ1-1,NA,NA,TRBV13,CASTKPGGTEAFF,TGTGCCAGCACCAAACCGGGGGGAACTGAAGCTTTCTTT
TRBJ2-3,few,TRBD1,TRBV7-2,CASSLVGQRDIKQYF,TGTGCCAGCAGCTTAGTGGGACAGAGAGACATAAAGCAGTATTTT
TRBJ1-2,NA,NA,TRBV4-1,CASSQDRSGPGYGYTF,TGCGCCAGCAGCCAAGATCGGTCAGGGCCTGGGTATGGCTACACCTTC